The rows below give T cell receptor beta chains drawn from one sample of a study of control samples from healthy donors and cancer patients. TCRdb's table, derived via immunoSEQ multiplex PCR, lists solely in-frame clones and lacks some. The sample comprises about 54,000 clones, 95% to 97% of which are singletons, and 1.5% to 2% rests with the top ten. The source material was blood. All receptors come from a woman between 25 and 40 years old in good health. The CDR3 runs from the conserved cysteine through the conserved F or W. A D gene is named only where the DNA matches it firmly. Expanded clones are given a class, and other clones once, few, many or no size at all.

>TRBV7-7|-|TRBD2|TRBJ2-2
TGTGCTAGCAGCTCCGGACTAGCGGGGACCGGGGAGCTGTTTTTT
CASSSGLAGTGELFF
>TRBV10-2|-|-|TRBJ2-1
TGCGCCAGCAGTGAGTCGAATCCCTATGAGCAGTTCTTC
CASSESNPYEQFF
>TRBV14|-|-|TRBJ2-5
TGTGCCAGCAGCCAAGGTGTTTTGAGAAGAGAGACCCAGTACTTC
CASSQGVLRRETQYF
>TRBV15|-|TRBD1|TRBJ2-5
TGTGCCACCAGCAGAAGACAGGGTTCAAGCCAAGAGACCCAGTACTTC
CATSRRQGSSQETQYF
>TRBV28|-|-|TRBJ2-2
TGTGCCACCCTAGGGGGGAGAGGTAACAGGGCCGGCACCGGGGAGCTGTTTTTT
CATLGGRGNRAGTGELFF
>TRBV6-5|-|-|TRBJ2-1
TGTGCCAGCAGTTACTCGCTGGAACTTAAGCAGTTCTTC
CASSYSLELKQFF
>TRBV6-4|few|-|TRBJ2-3
TGTGCCAGCAGCCACTCGGGGGAAACAGATACGCAGTATTTT
CASSHSGETDTQYF
>TRBV7-2|-|-|TRBJ1-2
TGTGCCAGCAGCTTATACAGAATAACTAACTATGGCTACACCTTC
CASSLYRITNYGYTF
>TRBV6-5|-|-|TRBJ2-7
TGTGCCAGCAGTCTGACCGCCGCCTACGAGCAGTACTTC
CASSLTAAYEQYF
>TRBV12-3/TRBV12-4|-|-|TRBJ1-2
TGTGCCAGCAGCTCGACAGGAGCCCAGGGCTACACCTTC
CASSSTGAQGYTF
>TRBV7-9|-|-|TRBJ2-7
TGTGCCAGCAGCTTAGTTGCGGGGTACGAGCAGTACTTC
CASSLVAGYEQYF
>TRBV3-1/TRBV3-2|once|TRBD1|TRBJ2-5
TGTGCCAGCAGCATATACAGGGGGGCCTTAGAGACCCAGTACTTC
CASSIYRGALETQYF
>TRBV27|-|TRBD1|TRBJ1-1
TGTGCCAGCAGGCAACAGGGGGGTGGGACTGAAGCTTTCTTT
CASRQQGGGTEAFF
>TRBV27|-|-|TRBJ2-7
TGTGCCAGCAAACGGCAGGACTCCTACGAGCAGTACTTC
CASKRQDSYEQYF
>TRBV30|-|TRBD2|TRBJ2-7
TGTGCCTCCGTCAGCGGGAGAAACGAGCAGTACTTC
CASVSGRNEQYF
>TRBV29-1|-|-|TRBJ2-7
TGCAGCGTTGAGGCGGGCTTGGGGTACGAGCAGTACTTC
CSVEAGLGYEQYF
>TRBV6-5|-|-|TRBJ1-6
TGTGCCAGCACCCCCCCGAGCTCCTATAATTCACCCCTCCACTTT
CASTPPSSYNSPLHF
>TRBV19|-|-|TRBJ1-5
TGTGCCAGTAGCGACAGCTTTAGCAATCAGCCCCAGCATTTT
CASSDSFSNQPQHF
>TRBV18|-|-|TRBJ2-5
TGTGCCAGCTCACCAAGGCTGCAAGAGACCCAGTACTTC
CASSPRLQETQYF
>TRBV7-9|-|TRBD2|TRBJ2-3
TGTGCCAGCAGCGACGGGACTAGCGGCACAGATACGCAGTATTTT
CASSDGTSGTDTQYF
>TRBV19|-|TRBD1|TRBJ2-2
TGTGCCAGTAGACAAGCAGGGGGTGCCGGGGAGCTGTTTTTT
CASRQAGGAGELFF
>TRBV6-2/TRBV6-3|-|-|TRBJ2-3
TGTGCCAGCAGTTACTATCACTTGAGGGGCGCCGTGGATACGCAGTATTTT
CASSYYHLRGAVDTQYF
>TRBV27|-|-|TRBJ1-2
TGTGCCAGCATCTCACCCCAGGGTGGCGGCTACACCTTC
CASISPQGGGYTF
>TRBV7-2|-|-|TRBJ1-2
TGTGCCAGCAGCCACTATCAGAACTATGGCTACACCTTC
CASSHYQNYGYTF
>TRBV19|-|-|TRBJ2-5
TGTGCCGTAGGGACCTCTAAAGGGGTCCAAGAGACCCAGTACTTC
CAVGTSKGVQETQYF
>TRBV5-1|once|TRBD2|TRBJ2-1
TGCGCCAGCAGCTCCGGGACTAGCGGAAGAGGGGGCAATGAGCAGTTCTTC
CASSSGTSGRGGNEQFF
>TRBV12-3/TRBV12-4|-|TRBD1|TRBJ2-7
TGTGCCAGCAGTTCAATGACAGGGCGCGACTACTTC
CASSSMTGRDYF
>TRBV19|-|TRBD1|TRBJ1-1
TGTGCCAGTAGTCCAAAAACACAGGGGGCGGTGGAAGCTTTCTTT
CASSPKTQGAVEAFF
>TRBV5-4|-|-|TRBJ1-2
TGTGCCAGCAGCTTGGCCGGCAGCTCTGGCTACACCTTC
CASSLAGSSGYTF
>TRBV27|-|-|TRBJ1-2
TGTGCCAGCACCAGGGATGGCTACACCTTC
CASTRDGYTF
>TRBV7-9|few|TRBD1|TRBJ2-3
TGTGCCAGCAGCTTTTTACAGGGGATAGATACGCAGTATTTT
CASSFLQGIDTQYF
>TRBV27|-|-|TRBJ1-2
TGTGCCAGCAGTTTATTAGGAGGGAGGAGGGATGGCTACACCTTC
CASSLLGGRRDGYTF
>TRBV6-5|-|-|TRBJ1-3
TGTGCCAGCAGGACAACGGGTTCTGGAAACACCATATATTTT
CASRTTGSGNTIYF
>TRBV7-9|-|TRBD2|TRBJ2-3
TGTGCCAGCAGCCGCCGAGCGGGAGAGGGTACAGATACGCAGTATTTT
CASSRRAGEGTDTQYF
>TRBV27|-|-|TRBJ2-1
TGTGCCAGCAGTCACCTGGACAGCCCTAATGAGCAGTTCTTC
CASSHLDSPNEQFF
>TRBV5-4|-|TRBD2|TRBJ2-7
TGTGCCAGCAGCTTGTTTGGGACTAGCGGTCGTAATTGGTACTTC
CASSLFGTSGRNWYF
>TRBV28|-|-|TRBJ2-1
TGTGCCAGCAGTTCCAAGAGGCTTTGGAACAATGAGCAGTTCTTC
CASSSKRLWNNEQFF
>TRBV2|-|-|TRBJ1-1
TGTGCCAGCAGTGACGACCTGAACACTGAAGCTTTCTTT
CASSDDLNTEAFF
>TRBV11-2|-|-|TRBJ2-7
TGTGCCAGCAGCTTAGATTTGGGACCGACCACCTACGAGCAGTACTTC
CASSLDLGPTTYEQYF
>TRBV18|-|TRBD2|TRBJ2-1
TGTGCCAGCTCACCGACTAGCGGGAAAAATGAGCAGTTCTTC
CASSPTSGKNEQFF
>TRBV2|-|-|TRBJ1-4
TGTGCCAGCAGTGGGGTGTCAACTAATGAAAAACTGTTTTTT
CASSGVSTNEKLFF
>TRBV6-1|-|-|TRBJ2-3
TGTGCCAGCAGTGAGACGCCGGGGATCACAGATACGCAGTATTTT
CASSETPGITDTQYF
>TRBV30|-|-|TRBJ1-2
TGTGCCTGGACCTTGACAGGTGTTGGAGGCTACACCTTC
CAWTLTGVGGYTF
>TRBV28|once|TRBD1|TRBJ1-5
TGTGCCAGCAGTCCTCGGGACAGGGGGCCTAGCAATCAGCCCCAGCATTTT
CASSPRDRGPSNQPQHF
>TRBV24-1|-|TRBD2|TRBJ2-3
TGTGCCACCAGCCCGGGAGTAGCGGGAGGGTTTAGCACAGATACGCAGTATTTT
CATSPGVAGGFSTDTQYF
>TRBV11-2|-|-|TRBJ2-3
TGTGCCAGCAGCTCGGGGGCTAGCGGAACAGATACGCAGTATTTT
CASSSGASGTDTQYF
>TRBV6-2/TRBV6-3|-|-|TRBJ2-3
TGTGCCAGCAGTTACTCGGCAGGGTCAGTGAAAGATACGCAGTATTTT
CASSYSAGSVKDTQYF
>TRBV25-1|-|-|TRBJ2-7
TGTGCCAGCAGCCCCAGGGGGGCTGGCTACGAGCAGTACTTC
CASSPRGAGYEQYF
>TRBV27|-|-|TRBJ2-3
TGTGCCAGCAGTTTTGGGTTCGGGGGCACGCAGTATTTT
CASSFGFGGTQYF
>TRBV19|-|-|TRBJ2-1
TGTGCCAGTAGTATGGCCGCCTACAATGAGCAGTTCTTC
CASSMAAYNEQFF
>TRBV15|-|-|TRBJ2-2
TGTGCCACCAGCACGAGGTTCTCGGCCGGGGAGCTGTTTTTT
CATSTRFSAGELFF
>TRBV28|-|-|TRBJ1-2
TGTGCCAGCAGTGACAGTTATGGCTACACCTTC
CASSDSYGYTF
>TRBV6-6|-|-|TRBJ2-7
TGTGCCAGCAGTCCCCCGGGAACCTACCCCGTCGGCGAGCAGTACTTC
CASSPPGTYPVGEQYF
>TRBV14|-|-|TRBJ1-1
TGTGCCAGCAGCCAAGATCGTGTCGGCAAGAACACTGAAGCTTTCTTT
CASSQDRVGKNTEAFF
>TRBV28|-|TRBD2|TRBJ2-7
TGTGCCAGCAGTTCCCGCGGGAGAACCAACTACGAGCAGTACTTC
CASSSRGRTNYEQYF